The entry below gives a single TCR beta chain sequence along with its context. What this receptor recognizes is not known. No base-level quality is on record; no much larger clone is a single base apart. Its CDR3 holds 15 amino acids, cysteine through phenylalanine. The DNA shown is the 45-base CDR3, in frame from base 1. CDR1 and CDR2, per the germline V gene (reference sequence), are MNHEY and SMNVEV. Deletion took 5 bases off V and 4 bases off J, with a span of 16 bases between the germline ends. The data stem from a study of control samples from healthy donors and cancer patients (dated by TCRdb to 2020 to 2022). Library construction relied on the immunoSEQ multiplex PCR assay. TCRdb limited this immuneACCESS table to in-frame rearrangements with V and J called. A share of clones is missing; checked studies link under half to unresolved V genes, and the rest is unexplained. This sample is represented by over 110,000 clones; approximately 91% of them were singletons. Approximately 8.6% of the sample goes to the ten largest clones.

The sequenced sample consisted of blood. This TCR came from a woman in her 30s in good health. This sequence uses TRBV27 and TRBJ2-3; a tentative D match to TRBD1 spans 5 bases. The DNA sequence reads TGTGCCAGCAGTACGGACACCAATTTCGCAGATACGCAGTATTTT. It codes for CASSTDTNFADTQYF.